The 4 T cell receptor beta chains listed next were all sequenced from one sample in a study of T-cell reconstitution after alpha-beta-depleted transplantation in children. A library of TCRbeta sequences, prepared with unique molecular identifiers, was generated. TCRdb reanalysed the PCR reads using MiXCR and keeps one entry per CDR3 protein. This table has 600,000 to 700,000 distinct CDR3 sequences, roughly 17% appearing once. The material was PBMCs from the stem cell graft donor, obtained from the stem cell graft. Source of these receptors: a human donor who donated a stem cell graft to a child with acute myeloid leukemia.

The chain combines TRBV10-3 with TRBJ2-5; 7 bases align to TRBD2. The CDR3 sequence is 14 residues long. Germline assignment: CDR1 ENHRY and CDR2 SYGVKD. V dropped 2 bases and J dropped 5; count of bases not matched to a gene: 5. CDR3 protein: CAISEAGAGETQYF. The CDR3 DNA sequence: TGTGCCATCAGTGAGGCGGGAGCGGGGGAGACCCAGTACTTC.

This clonotype was picked up many times. The J gene is TRBJ1-2, the V gene TRBV20-1; 7 bases match TRBD1. Germline CDR1 DFQATT, CDR2 SNEGSKA (reference sequence). V shed 2 bases, J shed 5 bases, and the junction held 11 bases outside the gene matches. The CDR3 length is 15 residues. CDR3 nucleotides: TGCAGTGCTAGAACCTCGACAGGGCCTTATTATGGCTACACCTTC. Translation: CSARTSTGPYYGYTF.

This clonotype was picked up a small number of times. This chain joins TRBV24-1 and TRBJ2-3; D is unclear. Germline loops: CDR1 KGHDR, CDR2 SFDVKD. CDR3 length: 14 amino acids. Trimming took 5 bases from V and 0 from J, leaving 8 bases between them. The CDR3 bases are TGTGCCACCAGTGGCGAAGTTAGCACAGATACGCAGTATTTT. This encodes CATSGEVSTDTQYF.

This clonotype was seen a few times. The chain links TRBV10-3 to TRBJ1-1; TRBD1 might be the D (5 bases). Trimming removed 11 bases from V and 4 bases from J, with 29 bases in between. CDR1 and CDR2 (germline): ENHRY, SYGVKD. The CDR3 loop spans 17 amino acids. As DNA, the CDR3 is TGTGCCCTCGTTGGCAGGGAAGTTGTAATCGGCGGCACTGAAGCTTTCTTT. Translated, it gives CALVGREVVIGGTEAFF.